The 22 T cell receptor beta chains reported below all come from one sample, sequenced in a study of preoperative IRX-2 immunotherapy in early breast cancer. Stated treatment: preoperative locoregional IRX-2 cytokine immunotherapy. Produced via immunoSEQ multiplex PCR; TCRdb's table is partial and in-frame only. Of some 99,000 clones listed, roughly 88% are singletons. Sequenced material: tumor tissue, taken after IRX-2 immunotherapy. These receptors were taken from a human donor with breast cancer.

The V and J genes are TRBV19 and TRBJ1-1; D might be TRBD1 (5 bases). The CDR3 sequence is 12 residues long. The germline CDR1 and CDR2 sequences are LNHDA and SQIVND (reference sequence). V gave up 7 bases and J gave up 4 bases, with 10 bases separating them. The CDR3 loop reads CASTGAATEAFF. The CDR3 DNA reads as TGTGCCAGTACTGGGGCGGCCACTGAAGCTTTCTTT.

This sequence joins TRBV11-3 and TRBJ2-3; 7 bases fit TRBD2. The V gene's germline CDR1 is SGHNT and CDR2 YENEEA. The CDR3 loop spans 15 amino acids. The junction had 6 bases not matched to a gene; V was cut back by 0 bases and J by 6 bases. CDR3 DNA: TGTGCCAGCAGCTTAGACGGGCGGGAGATGGATACGCAGTATTTT. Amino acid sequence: CASSLDGREMDTQYF.

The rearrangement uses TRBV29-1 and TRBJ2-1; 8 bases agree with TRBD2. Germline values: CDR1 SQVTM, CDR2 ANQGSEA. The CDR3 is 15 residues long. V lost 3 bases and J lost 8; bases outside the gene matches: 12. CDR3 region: CSVDRYGRALDEQFF. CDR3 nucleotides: TGCAGCGTTGATCGGTACGGGAGGGCCCTCGATGAGCAGTTCTTC.

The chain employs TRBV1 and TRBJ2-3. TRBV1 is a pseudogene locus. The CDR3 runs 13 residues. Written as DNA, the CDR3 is TGCAGCGTTGTTGGCACTAGCACAGATACGCAGTATTTT. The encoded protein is CSVVGTSTDTQYF.

For the CDR3, the DNA is TGCAGCGCCCGGACAGGTCAAGAGACCCAGTACTTC. Translation gives CSARTGQETQYF. The chain recombines TRBV29-1 with TRBJ2-5; 7 nucleotides agree with TRBD1. The CDR3 totals 12 residues. Looked up from germline, CDR1 is SQVTM and CDR2 is ANQGSEA. The ends lost 7 bases at V and 2 bases at J; junction bases unmatched: 4.

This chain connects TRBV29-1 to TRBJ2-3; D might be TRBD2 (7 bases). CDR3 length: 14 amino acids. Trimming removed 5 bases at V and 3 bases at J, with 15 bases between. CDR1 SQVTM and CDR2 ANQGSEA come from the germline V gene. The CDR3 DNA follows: TGCAGCGTTCGCGAGGGGGGGCGGACAGATACGCAGTATTTT. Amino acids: CSVREGGRTDTQYF.

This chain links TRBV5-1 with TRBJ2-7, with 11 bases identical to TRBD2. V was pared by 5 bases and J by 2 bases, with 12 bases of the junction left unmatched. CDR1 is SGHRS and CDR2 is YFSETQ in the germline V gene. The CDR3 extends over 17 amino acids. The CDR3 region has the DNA TGCGCCAGCAGTGAAACGTTGACTAGCGGGGCCCCCTACGAGCAGTACTTC. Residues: CASSETLTSGAPYEQYF.

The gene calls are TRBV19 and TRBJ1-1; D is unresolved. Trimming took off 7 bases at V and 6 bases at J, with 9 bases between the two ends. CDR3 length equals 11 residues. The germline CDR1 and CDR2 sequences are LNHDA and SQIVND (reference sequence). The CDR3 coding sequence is TGTGCCAGTAATTGGGCGGCTGAAGCTTTCTTT. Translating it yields CASNWAAEAFF.

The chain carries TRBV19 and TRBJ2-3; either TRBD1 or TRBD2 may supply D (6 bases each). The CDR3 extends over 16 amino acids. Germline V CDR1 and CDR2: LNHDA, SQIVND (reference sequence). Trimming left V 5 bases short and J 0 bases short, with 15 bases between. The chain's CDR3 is CASSPYGGPSTDTQYF. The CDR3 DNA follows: TGTGCCAGTAGTCCGTATGGGGGGCCTAGCACAGATACGCAGTATTTT.

CDR3 in amino acids: CASSSGLWNTEAFF. The DNA for the CDR3 is TGTGCCAGCAGTTCGGGACTGTGGAACACTGAAGCTTTCTTT. The chain carries TRBV27 and TRBJ1-1, with D perhaps matching TRBD1 (5 bases). V was shortened by 4 bases and J by 1 base, with 10 bases between the two germline ends. Germline V lookup: CDR1 MNHEY, CDR2 SMNVEV (reference sequence). This CDR3 spans 14 amino acids.

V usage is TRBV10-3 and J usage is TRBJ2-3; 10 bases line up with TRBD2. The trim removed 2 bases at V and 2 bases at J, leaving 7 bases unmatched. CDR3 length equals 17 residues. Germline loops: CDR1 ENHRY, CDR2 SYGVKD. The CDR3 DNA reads TGTGCCATCAGTGAGCGCAGCGGGGGGGCTACCACAGATACGCAGTATTTT. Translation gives CAISERSGGATTDTQYF.

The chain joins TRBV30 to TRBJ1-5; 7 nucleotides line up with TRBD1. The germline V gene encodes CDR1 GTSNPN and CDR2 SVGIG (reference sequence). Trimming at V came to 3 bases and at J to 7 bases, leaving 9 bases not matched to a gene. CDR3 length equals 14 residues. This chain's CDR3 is CAWRPTGSRQPQHF. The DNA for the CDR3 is TGTGCCTGGAGGCCGACAGGGTCAAGGCAGCCCCAGCATTTT. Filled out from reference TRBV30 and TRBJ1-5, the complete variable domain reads SQTIHQWPATLVQPVGSPLSLECTVEGTSNPNLYWYRQAAGRGLQLLFYSVGIGQISSEVPQNLSASRPQDRQFILSSKKLLLSDSGFYLCAWRPTGSRQPQHFGDGTRLSIL.

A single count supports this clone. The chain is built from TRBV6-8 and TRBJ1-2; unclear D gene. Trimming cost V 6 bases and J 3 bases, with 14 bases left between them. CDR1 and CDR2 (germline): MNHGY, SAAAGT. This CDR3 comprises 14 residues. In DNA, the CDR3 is TGTGCCAGCAGATCGACACAAGGACACTATGGCTACACCTTC. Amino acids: CASRSTQGHYGYTF.

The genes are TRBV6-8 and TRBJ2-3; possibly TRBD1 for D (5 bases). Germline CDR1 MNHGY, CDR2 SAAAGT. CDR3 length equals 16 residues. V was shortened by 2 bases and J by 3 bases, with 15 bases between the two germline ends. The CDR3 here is CASSYKVLRGTDTQYF. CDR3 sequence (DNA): TGTGCCAGCAGTTACAAAGTTCTTAGGGGTACAGATACGCAGTATTTT.

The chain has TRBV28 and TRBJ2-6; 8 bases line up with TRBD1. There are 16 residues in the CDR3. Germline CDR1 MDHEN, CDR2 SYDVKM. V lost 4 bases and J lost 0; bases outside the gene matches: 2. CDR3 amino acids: CASSWTGHSGANVLTF. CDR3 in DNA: TGTGCCAGCAGTTGGACAGGGCACTCTGGGGCCAACGTCCTGACTTTC.

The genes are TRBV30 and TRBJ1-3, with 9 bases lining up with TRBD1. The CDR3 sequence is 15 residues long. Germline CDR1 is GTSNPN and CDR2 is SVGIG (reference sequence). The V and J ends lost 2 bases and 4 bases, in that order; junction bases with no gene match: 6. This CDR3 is CAWSRPGQGGNTIYF. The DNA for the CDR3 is TGTGCCTGGAGTCGCCCGGGACAGGGAGGAAACACCATATATTTT.

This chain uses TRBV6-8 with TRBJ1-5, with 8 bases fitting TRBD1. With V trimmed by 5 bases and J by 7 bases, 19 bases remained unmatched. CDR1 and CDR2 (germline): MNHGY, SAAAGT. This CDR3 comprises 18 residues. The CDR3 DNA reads TGTGCCAGCAGTGATTCCAGGGGGCGGTCCCGCCAGGGACAGCCCCAGCATTTT. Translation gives CASSDSRGRSRQGQPQHF.

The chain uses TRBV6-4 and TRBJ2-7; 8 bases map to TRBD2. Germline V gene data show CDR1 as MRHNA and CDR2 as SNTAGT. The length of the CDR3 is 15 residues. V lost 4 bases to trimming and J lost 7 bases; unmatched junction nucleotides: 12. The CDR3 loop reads CASSVPAGVLWEQYF. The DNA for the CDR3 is TGTGCCAGCAGTGTTCCAGCGGGAGTTCTTTGGGAGCAGTACTTC.

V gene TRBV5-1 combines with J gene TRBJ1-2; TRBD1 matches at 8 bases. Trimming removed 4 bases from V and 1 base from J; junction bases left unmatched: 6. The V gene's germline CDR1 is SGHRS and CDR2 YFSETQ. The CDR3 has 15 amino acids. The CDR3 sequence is CASSQGAGVNYGYTF. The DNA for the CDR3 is TGCGCCAGCAGCCAGGGGGCAGGGGTTAACTATGGCTACACCTTC.

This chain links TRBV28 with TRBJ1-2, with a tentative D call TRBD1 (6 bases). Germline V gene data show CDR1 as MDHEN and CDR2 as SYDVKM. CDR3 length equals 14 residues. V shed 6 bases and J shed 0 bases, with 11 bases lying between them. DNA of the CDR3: TGTGCCAGCAGGAAGGACAGAGCTAACTATGGCTACACCTTC. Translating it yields CASRKDRANYGYTF.

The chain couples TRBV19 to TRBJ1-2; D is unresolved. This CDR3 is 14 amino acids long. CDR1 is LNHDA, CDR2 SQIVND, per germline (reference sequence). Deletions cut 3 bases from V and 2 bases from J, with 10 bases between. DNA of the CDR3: TGTGCCAGTAGTATTGTGACGGCCAACTATGGCTACACCTTC. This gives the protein CASSIVTANYGYTF. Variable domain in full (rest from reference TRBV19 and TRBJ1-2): DGGITQSPKYLFRKEGQNVTLSCEQNLNHDAMYWYRQDPGQGLRLIYYSQIVNDFQKGDIAEGYSVSREKKESFPLTVTSAQKNPTAFYLCASSIVTANYGYTFGSGTRLTVV.

The CDR3 DNA reads TGTGCCAGCAGCTTAAGGGACAGGAATTCACCCCTCCACTTT. Translating it yields CASSLRDRNSPLHF. The chain uses TRBV7-6 and TRBJ1-6; 8 bases are a match to TRBD1. The CDR3 has 14 residues. Germline V CDR1 and CDR2: SGHVS, FNYEAQ. J lost 7 bases, V lost 2 bases, and 1 base had no gene match.